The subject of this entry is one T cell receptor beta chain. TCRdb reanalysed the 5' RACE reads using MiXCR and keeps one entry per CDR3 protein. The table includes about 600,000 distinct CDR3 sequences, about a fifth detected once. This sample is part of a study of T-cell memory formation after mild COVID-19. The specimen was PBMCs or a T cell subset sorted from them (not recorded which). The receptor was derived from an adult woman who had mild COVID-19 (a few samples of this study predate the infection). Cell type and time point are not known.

The CDR3 sequence is CSARDRASSYEQYF. The CDR3 DNA reads as TGCAGTGCTAGAGACAGGGCTAGCTCCTACGAGCAGTACTTC. The rearrangement uses TRBV20-1 and TRBJ2-7, with D possibly being TRBD1 (5 bases). V shed 0 bases and J shed 0 bases, with 9 bases lying between them. The CDR3 is made up of 14 amino acids. CDR1 DFQATT and CDR2 SNEGSKA come from the germline V gene (reference sequence).